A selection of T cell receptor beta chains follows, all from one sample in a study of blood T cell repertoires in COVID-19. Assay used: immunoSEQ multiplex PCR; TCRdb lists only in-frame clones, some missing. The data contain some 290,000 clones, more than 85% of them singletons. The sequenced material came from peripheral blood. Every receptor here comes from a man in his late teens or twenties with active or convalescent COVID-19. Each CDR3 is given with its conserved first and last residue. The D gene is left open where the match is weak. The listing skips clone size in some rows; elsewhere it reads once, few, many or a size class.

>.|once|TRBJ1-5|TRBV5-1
CASSAPTANNQPQHF
TGCGCCAGCAGCGCCCCGACTGCCAACAATCAGCCCCAGCATTTT
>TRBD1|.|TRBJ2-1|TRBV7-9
CASSLAGGAFLSYNEQFF
TGTGCCAGCAGCTTAGCAGGGGGCGCCTTTCTATCCTACAATGAGCAGTTCTTC
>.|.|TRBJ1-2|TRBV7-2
CASSLQGGYYGYTF
TGTGCCAGCAGCTTACAGGGTGGATACTATGGCTACACCTTC
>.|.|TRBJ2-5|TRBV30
CAWSPVAGETQYF
TGTGCCTGGAGCCCAGTCGCGGGAGAGACCCAGTACTTC
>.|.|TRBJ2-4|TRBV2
CASREGRLNIQYF
TGTGCCAGCAGGGAGGGACGGTTAAACATTCAGTACTTC
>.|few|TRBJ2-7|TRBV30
CAWSGHRLLEQYF
TGTGCCTGGAGTGGGCACAGGCTTCTCGAGCAGTACTTC
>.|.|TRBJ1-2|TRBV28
CASSLVRANYGYTF
TGTGCCAGCAGTTTGGTCAGGGCTAACTATGGCTACACCTTC
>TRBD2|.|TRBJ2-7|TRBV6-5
CASGASGRMYEQYF
TGTGCCAGCGGGGCCAGCGGGAGAATGTACGAGCAGTACTTC
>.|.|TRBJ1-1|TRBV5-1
CASSLGMRQTGTEAFF
TGCGCCAGCAGCCTAGGGATGAGACAGACAGGTACTGAAGCTTTCTTT
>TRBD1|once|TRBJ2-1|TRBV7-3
CASSPKPGQGKNEQFF
TGTGCCAGCAGCCCGAAGCCGGGACAGGGGAAGAATGAGCAGTTCTTC
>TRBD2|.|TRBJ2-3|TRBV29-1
CSVSRLAESTDTQYF
TGCAGCGTCTCCCGACTAGCGGAGAGCACAGATACGCAGTATTTT
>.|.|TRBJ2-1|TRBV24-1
CATSDLLKTVF
TGTGCCACCAGTGATTTACTGAAGACAGTCTTC
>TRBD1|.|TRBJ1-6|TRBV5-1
CASSLGRGPSYNSPLHF
TGCGCCAGCAGCTTGGGAAGGGGGCCTTCCTATAATTCACCCCTCCACTTT
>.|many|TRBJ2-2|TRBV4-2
CASSHPEGIGTGELFF
TGTGCCAGCAGCCACCCCGAGGGAATTGGGACCGGGGAGCTGTTTTTT
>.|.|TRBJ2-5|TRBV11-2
CASSLAPTSQETQYF
TGTGCCAGCAGCTTAGCCCCTACGTCCCAAGAGACCCAGTACTTC
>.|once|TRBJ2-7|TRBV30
CAWSAHYEQYF
TGTGCCTGGAGTGCCCATTACGAGCAGTACTTC
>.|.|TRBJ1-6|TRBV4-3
CASSATAEYYNSPLHF
TGCGCCAGCAGCGCTACAGCCGAATACTATAATTCACCCCTCCACTTT
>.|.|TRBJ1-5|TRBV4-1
CASSQQFIRGSNQPQHF
TGCGCCAGCAGCCAGCAGTTTATACGGGGGAGCAATCAGCCCCAGCATTTT
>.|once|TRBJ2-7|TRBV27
CASSFNQGVVAYEQYF
TGTGCCAGCAGTTTTAACCAGGGTGTAGTAGCCTACGAGCAGTACTTC
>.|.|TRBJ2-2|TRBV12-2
CASRYGLAGGNTGELFF
TGTGCAAGTCGGTACGGACTAGCGGGAGGGAACACCGGGGAGCTGTTTTTT
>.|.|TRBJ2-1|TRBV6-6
CASSYPSGGSLF
TGTGCCAGCAGTTACCCCTCTGGAGGGTCGCTCTTC
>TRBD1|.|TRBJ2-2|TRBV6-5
CAIRDSRLFF
TGTGCCATACGGGACAGTCGTTTGTTTTTT
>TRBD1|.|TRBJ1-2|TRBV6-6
CASSSGQLGYTF
TGTGCCAGCAGTTCGGGACAGCTTGGCTACACCTTC
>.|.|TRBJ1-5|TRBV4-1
CASSQVSRNQPQHF
TGCGCCAGCAGCCAAGTCTCTAGGAATCAGCCCCAGCATTTT
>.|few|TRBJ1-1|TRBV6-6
CASRSVSMNTEAFF
TGTGCCAGCAGAAGTGTTAGCATGAACACTGAAGCTTTCTTT
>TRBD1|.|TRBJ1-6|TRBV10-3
CAISERTGFQHSPLHF
TGTGCCATCAGTGAACGGACAGGGTTTCAACATTCACCCCTCCACTTT
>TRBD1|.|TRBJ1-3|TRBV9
CASSPITGDSGNTIYF
TGTGCCAGCAGCCCGATTACAGGGGACTCTGGAAACACCATATATTTT
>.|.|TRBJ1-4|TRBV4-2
CASSPTAGDEKLFF
TGTGCCAGCAGCCCCACCGCGGGGGACGAAAAACTGTTTTTT
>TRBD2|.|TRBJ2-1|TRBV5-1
CASSTTSGDYNEQFF
TGCGCCAGCAGCACTACTAGCGGGGATTACAATGAGCAGTTCTTC
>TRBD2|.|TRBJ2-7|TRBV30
CAWKTGLASHEQYF
TGTGCCTGGAAAACGGGACTAGCGAGCCACGAGCAGTACTTC
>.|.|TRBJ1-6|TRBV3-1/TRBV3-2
CASSQDQGGSYNSPLHF
TGTGCCAGCAGCCAAGATCAAGGGGGCTCCTATAATTCACCCCTCCACTTT
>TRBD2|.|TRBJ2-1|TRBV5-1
CASSQTSGADNEQFF
TGCGCCAGCAGCCAGACTAGCGGGGCGGACAATGAGCAGTTCTTC
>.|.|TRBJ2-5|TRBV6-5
CASRTPPVETQYF
TGTGCCAGCAGAACCCCCCCAGTTGAGACCCAGTACTTC
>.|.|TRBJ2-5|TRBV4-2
CASSQDREETQYF
TGTGCCAGCAGCCAAGATCGGGAAGAGACCCAGTACTTC
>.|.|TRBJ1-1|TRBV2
CASSGDLTVNTEAFF
TGTGCCAGCTCGGGGGATTTGACGGTGAACACTGAAGCTTTCTTT
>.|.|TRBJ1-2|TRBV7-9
CASSSATGGHGYTF
TGTGCCAGCAGCTCGGCGACAGGCGGGCATGGCTACACCTTC
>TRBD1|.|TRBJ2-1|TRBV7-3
CASSSRQGSNKDEQFF
TGTGCCAGCAGCTCCCGACAGGGATCTAACAAGGATGAGCAGTTCTTC
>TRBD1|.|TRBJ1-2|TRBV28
CASSSTDRGSAGYTF
TGTGCCAGCAGTTCTACTGACAGGGGATCGGCTGGCTACACCTTC
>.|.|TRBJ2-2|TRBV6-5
CASSYSAAKNTGELFF
TGTGCCAGCAGTTACTCGGCGGCGAAGAACACCGGGGAGCTGTTTTTT
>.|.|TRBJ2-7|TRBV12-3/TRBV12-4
CASSFQGLGEQYF
TGTGCCAGCAGTTTTCAGGGGTTGGGCGAGCAGTACTTC
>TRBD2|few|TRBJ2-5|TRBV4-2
CASSQGGTRQETQYF
TGTGCCAGCAGCCAAGGGGGGACTAGGCAAGAGACCCAGTACTTC
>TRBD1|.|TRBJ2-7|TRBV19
CASSYPGQGYREQYF
TGTGCCAGTAGTTATCCGGGACAGGGTTATCGCGAGCAGTACTTC
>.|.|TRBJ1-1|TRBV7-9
CASSIRTQNTEAFF
TGTGCCAGCAGCATACGCACACAGAACACTGAAGCTTTCTTT
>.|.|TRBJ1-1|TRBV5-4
CASSLAGNTEAFF
TGTGCCAGCAGCTTGGCCGGGAACACTGAAGCTTTCTTT
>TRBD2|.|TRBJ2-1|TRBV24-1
CATSDPGQQLAGASDEQFF
TGTGCCACCAGTGATCCGGGACAGCAACTAGCGGGAGCGAGTGATGAGCAGTTCTTC
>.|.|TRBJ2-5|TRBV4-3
CASSQTGQGGETQYF
TGCGCCAGCAGCCAAACTGGACAGGGAGGGGAGACCCAGTACTTC
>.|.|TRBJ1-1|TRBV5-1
CASSTTAGGNTEAFF
TGCGCCAGCAGCACAACCGCGGGGGGCAACACTGAAGCTTTCTTT
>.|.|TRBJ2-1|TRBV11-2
CASSLSGPGKDEQFF
TGTGCCAGCAGCTTATCAGGCCCCGGGAAGGATGAGCAGTTCTTC
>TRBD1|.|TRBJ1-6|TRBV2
CASSEVGQGNSPLHF
TGTGCCAGCAGTGAAGTCGGACAGGGAAATTCACCCCTCCACTTT
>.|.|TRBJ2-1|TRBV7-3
CASSSYKIGGEQFF
TGTGCCAGCAGCTCTTACAAAATCGGGGGTGAGCAGTTCTTC
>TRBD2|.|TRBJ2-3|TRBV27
CASSFSGTSWDTQYF
TGTGCCAGCAGTTTTAGCGGGACTAGCTGGGATACGCAGTATTTT
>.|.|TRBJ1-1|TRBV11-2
CASPEAFF
TGTGCCAGCCCCGAGGCTTTCTTT
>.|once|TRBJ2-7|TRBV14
CASSRSRLEQYF
TGTGCCAGCAGCCGGAGTAGGTTAGAGCAGTACTTC